These 5 T cell receptor beta chains came from one sample sequenced in a study of regulatory T cells in long-lasting Graves disease. As to time point: newly diagnosed GD, antithyroid drugs for less than 3 months. The TCR library was made from RNA extracted from PBMCs. Combining iRepertoire HTBI primers with Arm-PCR of CDR3 regions, the authors built TCR beta libraries. MiXCR, run by TCRdb on the multiplex PCR reads, gives a single entry per CDR3 protein. The sample holds 400,000 to 550,000 distinct CDR3 sequences, about a sixth seen once. This same sample was also taken into another study, of T cells in Graves' hyperthyroidism and ophthalmopathy.

The starting material was peripheral blood mononuclear cells (PBMCs), obtained at new diagnosis, from a patient treated with antithyroid drugs. These receptors came from a woman aged 18 to 35 with Graves disease.

The CDR3 sequence: CSASLAGVLYEQYF. In DNA form, the CDR3 reads TGCAGTGCTAGTTTGGCGGGAGTTCTCTACGAGCAGTACTTC. V gene TRBV20-1 combines with J gene TRBJ2-7; 7 bases are shared with TRBD2. Germline CDR1 reads DFQATT; CDR2 reads SNEGSKA (reference sequence). The CDR3 has 14 residues. J lost 3 bases, V lost 3 bases, and 8 bases had no gene match.

This clonotype was counted ten times or more. V is TRBV2 and J is TRBJ2-1; the D gene is possibly TRBD1 (6 bases). The CDR3 is made up of 14 amino acids. V was clipped by 6 bases and J by 6 bases, with 15 bases between them. Germline CDR1 is SNHLY and CDR2 is FYNNEI. The CDR3 DNA sequence: TGTGCCAGCAGAGGGACATCATGGGGCAATGAGCAGTTCTTC. This translates into CASRGTSWGNEQFF.

This clonotype was seen many times. The V and J genes are TRBV18 and TRBJ2-5; D not certain. Germline CDR1 and CDR2: KGHSH and LQKENI. The CDR3 extends over 15 amino acids. With 0 bases removed from V and 1 base from J, the gap between germline ends came to 9 bases. The CDR3 here is CASSPPAVSQETQYF. As DNA, the CDR3 is TGTGCCAGCTCACCACCGGCAGTCAGCCAAGAGACCCAGTACTTC.

This clonotype was found a few times. A much larger clone differs from this one at a single base, so this may be a read error. This rearrangement joins TRBV7-2 to TRBJ2-5; D ambiguous. Trimming pared 3 bases from V and 11 bases from J, leaving 16 bases between. Looked up from germline, CDR1 is SGHTA and CDR2 is FQGNSA. The CDR3 totals 13 residues. The CDR3 sequence is CASSLVAHYEQYF. The CDR3 nucleotides read TGTGCCAGCAGCTTGGTGGCCCACTATGAGCAGTACTTC. The variable domain in full, with the rest retrieved from reference TRBV7-2 and TRBJ2-5, is GAGVSQSPSNKVTEKGKDVELRCDPISGHTALYWYRQSLGQGLEFLIYFQGNSAPDKSGLPSDRFSAERTGGSVSTLTIQRTQQEDSAVYLCASSLVAHYEQYFGPGTRLLVL.

This rearrangement joins TRBV20-1 to TRBJ2-7; the D gene is possibly TRBD2 (5 bases). CDR1 and CDR2 (germline): DFQATT, SNEGSKA (reference sequence). Trimming cost V 3 bases and J 1 base, with 7 bases left between them. This CDR3 contains 12 residues. The CDR3, as DNA: TGCAGTGCTAGTACTAGGTCCTACGAGCAGTACTTC. Translated: CSASTRSYEQYF.